These 27 T cell receptor beta chains were all obtained from the same sample, sequenced in a study of long-term antiretroviral therapy in people with HIV. An immunoSEQ assay, version v3.0, was performed at survey level. Data came from immunoSEQ multiplex PCR; TCRdb stores just in-frame clones and leaves some out. This table has about 23,000 clones, around 86% appearing once. The sample was unsorted PBMCs, taken 0.4 years after starting antiretroviral therapy. Source of these receptors: a man in his fifties with HIV.

This chain joins TRBV2 and TRBJ1-1, with a weak D call TRBD1 (5 bases). CDR1 and CDR2 (germline): SNHLY, FYNNEI. The CDR3 covers 13 residues. Trimming removed 4 bases from V and 11 bases from J, with 17 bases in between. The chain's CDR3 is CASSGGEGVSAFF. The DNA of the CDR3 is TGTGCCAGCAGTGGGGGGGAAGGGGTTTCTGCTTTCTTT.

This chain links TRBV5-6 with TRBJ1-1, with D hard to call. Trimming stripped 4 bases from V and 4 bases from J, with 5 bases between. From germline, CDR1 is SGHDT and CDR2 YYEEEE. This CDR3 region has 11 residues. CDR3 coding DNA: TGTGCCAGCAGCGGGTTCACTGAAGCTTTCTTT. Its translation: CASSGFTEAFF.

V is TRBV18 and J is TRBJ2-3; unclear D gene. There are 15 residues in the CDR3. V was cut by 3 bases and J by 0 bases, with 10 bases left in between. CDR1 is KGHSH and CDR2 is LQKENI in the germline V gene. In DNA form, the CDR3 reads TGTGCCAGCTCACCCTTTGGGTCGAGCACAGATACGCAGTATTTT. Amino acids: CASSPFGSSTDTQYF.

This chain uses TRBV10-3 with TRBJ2-3; no clear D gene. This CDR3 is built from 15 residues. Deletions cut 3 bases from V and 0 bases from J, with 10 bases between. Germline CDR1 is ENHRY and CDR2 is SYGVKD. The CDR3 sequence: CAISDSDPSTDTQYF. The CDR3 DNA is TGTGCCATCAGTGATTCGGACCCTAGCACAGATACGCAGTATTTT.

This chain uses TRBV6-6 with TRBJ1-2; tentatively, D is TRBD1 (5 bases). The CDR3 extends over 12 amino acids. CDR1 MNHNY and CDR2 SVGAGI come from the germline V gene (reference sequence). V was pared by 5 bases and J by 6 bases, with 10 bases between. The CDR3 nucleotides read TGTGCCAGCAGTCCTTGGGGGAATGGCTACACCTTC. As protein: CASSPWGNGYTF.

CDR3 in amino acids: CASSPSLEDTQYF. The DNA of the CDR3 is TGTGCCAGCAGCCCCAGTCTGGAAGATACGCAGTATTTT. The chain carries TRBV7-3 and TRBJ2-3; no firm D call. CDR3 length: 13 amino acids. The germline CDR1 and CDR2 sequences are SGHTA and FQGTGA. V was trimmed by 5 bases and J by 5 bases, leaving 11 bases between them. Full variable domain (outside the CDR3, taken from reference TRBV7-3 and TRBJ2-3): GAGVSQTPSNKVTEKGKYVELRCDPISGHTALYWYRQSLGQGPEFLIYFQGTGAADDSGLPNDRFFAVRPEGSVSTLKIQRTERGDSAVYLCASSPSLEDTQYFGPGTRLTVL.

The rearrangement uses TRBV7-3 and TRBJ2-3, with 9 bases fitting TRBD2. CDR1 SGHTA and CDR2 FQGTGA come from the germline V gene. There are 15 residues in the CDR3. The ends lost 2 bases at V and 5 bases at J; junction bases unmatched: 5. The chain's CDR3 is CASSLGRGGGDTQYF. CDR3 bases: TGTGCCAGCAGCTTAGGGCGGGGGGGAGGAGATACGCAGTATTTT.

This chain connects TRBV27 to TRBJ2-3, with a tentative D call TRBD1 (6 bases). The V end was cut by 3 bases, the J end by 2 bases, with 9 bases between. The CDR3 is made up of 14 amino acids. CDR1 and CDR2 from the germline V gene are MNHEY and SMNVEV (reference sequence). CDR3 sequence reads: CASSLTGPTDTQYF. The DNA for the CDR3 is TGTGCCAGCAGTTTGACAGGTCCCACAGATACGCAGTATTTT.

The chain couples TRBV28 to TRBJ2-7; 8 bases map to TRBD1. Germline V CDR1 and CDR2: MDHEN, SYDVKM. CDR3 length: 14 amino acids. V lost 8 bases and J lost 3; bases outside the gene matches: 9. CDR3 in amino acids: CASQGTGSYYEQYF. CDR3 DNA sequence: TGTGCCAGCCAAGGGACAGGCTCCTACTACGAGCAGTACTTC.

The V call is TRBV19, the J call TRBJ1-3; possibly TRBD1 for D (5 bases). The germline gives CDR1 LNHDA, CDR2 SQIVND (reference sequence). This CDR3 has 19 amino acids. The V end lost 3 bases, the J end lost 2 bases, and 23 bases lay between the germline ends. Here the CDR3 DNA reads TGTGCCAGTAGTATCCGTCCGCAGAGGGGCGAGATTCCTGGAAACACCATATATTTT. It translates to CASSIRPQRGEIPGNTIYF.

The chain links TRBV10-2 to TRBJ2-3, with 7 nucleotides matching TRBD2. The CDR3 contains 15 residues. The V and J ends lost 4 bases and 4 bases, in that order; junction bases with no gene match: 8. The germline V gene has CDR1 WSHSY and CDR2 SAAADI. The CDR3 is CASSVGGTRADTQYF. CDR3 in DNA: TGCGCCAGCAGTGTGGGAGGGACTCGAGCAGATACGCAGTATTTT.

The chain recombines TRBV10-3 with TRBJ2-5; 7 bases line up with TRBD1. This CDR3 has 13 residues. J was trimmed by 5 bases and V by 6 bases; bases with no gene match: 6. CDR1 ENHRY and CDR2 SYGVKD come from the germline V gene. The CDR3 nucleotides are TGTGCCATCAGGCGACAGGGTAGCGAGACCCAGTACTTC. Translation gives CAIRRQGSETQYF.

In this sample, this clone turned up once. V is TRBV9 and J is TRBJ1-5; D gene unclear. V was pared by 3 bases and J by 0 bases, with 7 bases between. CDR1 is SGDLS, CDR2 YYNGEE, per germline. There are 14 residues in the CDR3. For the CDR3, the DNA is TGTGCCAGCAGCGAGTCCAATAGCAATCAGCCCCAGCATTTT. The encoded protein is CASSESNSNQPQHF.

In DNA form, the CDR3 reads TGTGCCAGCAGCTTGGTAGGGGTGAAAGCAGTCACTGAAGCTTTCTTT. This gives the protein CASSLVGVKAVTEAFF. The V call is TRBV5-6, the J call TRBJ1-1, with a tentative D call TRBD1 (5 bases). This CDR3 has 16 amino acids. V lost 0 bases and J 4 bases, leaving 16 bases between the germline ends. Germline CDR1 reads SGHDT; CDR2 reads YYEEEE.

The rearrangement links TRBV7-2 to TRBJ2-1, with 10 bases that match TRBD2. This CDR3 contains 16 residues. V lost 6 bases and J lost 0; bases outside the gene matches: 5. CDR1 and CDR2 (germline): SGHTA, FQGNSA. In DNA, the CDR3 is TGTGCCAGCAGTTTTCTAGCGGGGGCCTCCTACAATGAGCAGTTCTTC. It encodes CASSFLAGASYNEQFF. The whole variable domain, filled in from reference TRBV7-2 and TRBJ2-1, reads GAGVSQSPSNKVTEKGKDVELRCDPISGHTALYWYRQSLGQGLEFLIYFQGNSAPDKSGLPSDRFSAERTGGSVSTLTIQRTQQEDSAVYLCASSFLAGASYNEQFFGPGTRLTVL.

The rearrangement uses TRBV9 and TRBJ2-3; tentatively, D is TRBD2 (6 bases). The CDR3 spans 16 residues. V dropped 0 bases and J dropped 6 bases, with 17 bases sitting between them. The germline V gene encodes CDR1 SGDLS and CDR2 YYNGEE. Here the CDR3 DNA reads TGTGCCAGCAGCGTAGGAGAAGTAGCGGCGGGGGATACGCAGTATTTT. Translated: CASSVGEVAAGDTQYF.

The chain recombines TRBV6-5 with TRBJ1-1; D is unresolved. Germline loops: CDR1 MNHEY, CDR2 SVGAGI. V dropped 0 bases and J dropped 11 bases, with 13 bases sitting between them. The CDR3 is made up of 13 amino acids. The CDR3: CASSYSALLEAFF. The DNA for the CDR3 is TGTGCCAGCAGTTACTCGGCGTTGCTCGAGGCTTTCTTT.

J is TRBJ1-2 and V is TRBV28, with D possibly TRBD1 on 5 matching bases. CDR1 and CDR2 from the germline V gene are MDHEN and SYDVKM. The V and J ends lost 5 bases and 8 bases respectively, with 15 bases between them. This CDR3 has 13 amino acids. CDR3 protein: CASSPIYRGGYTF. The DNA of the CDR3 is TGTGCCAGCAGTCCCATTTATAGGGGCGGCTACACCTTC.

The CDR3 here is CASSPGHLYEQYF. The CDR3 nucleotides are TGTGCCAGCAGCCCCGGACACCTTTACGAGCAGTACTTC. The rearrangement joins TRBV6-5 to TRBJ2-7, with D possibly TRBD1 on 5 matching bases. The CDR3 totals 13 residues. The germline gives CDR1 MNHEY, CDR2 SVGAGI. Deletions cut 6 bases from V and 4 bases from J, with 13 bases between.

This clone was detected only a few times. The chain couples TRBV19 to TRBJ1-6; no definite D call. Germline assignment: CDR1 LNHDA and CDR2 SQIVND (reference sequence). Trimming pared 7 bases from V and 10 bases from J, leaving 17 bases between. The CDR3 runs to 14 residues. The CDR3 DNA reads TGTGCCAGTACTAATCAGAGGGTCCAGTCACCCCTCCACTTT. Its translation: CASTNQRVQSPLHF.

The V call is TRBV2, the J call TRBJ2-3; unclear D gene. The CDR3 sequence is 15 residues long. V lost 1 base to trimming and J lost 1 base, with 9 bases between them. Germline assignment: CDR1 SNHLY and CDR2 FYNNEI. The CDR3 bases are TGTGCCAGCAGTGAAGAGGGATTGGGCACAGATACGCAGTATTTT. Protein product: CASSEEGLGTDTQYF.

The chain is built from TRBV28 and TRBJ2-5, with 9 positions matching TRBD1. V shed 6 bases, J shed 5 bases, and the junction held 13 bases outside the gene matches. This CDR3 is built from 16 residues. Germline V lookup: CDR1 MDHEN, CDR2 SYDVKM. The CDR3 DNA follows: TGTGCCAGCAGATCGGACAGGGGTCGGGGTCGTGAGACCCAGTACTTC. Translation gives CASRSDRGRGRETQYF.

This chain joins TRBV6-1 and TRBJ1-1; 9 bases match TRBD1. With V trimmed by 4 bases and J by 3 bases, 3 bases remained unmatched. This CDR3 has 14 residues. Germline V gene data show CDR1 as MNHNS and CDR2 as SASEGT. The CDR3 sequence is CASSGWTGDTEAFF. DNA of the CDR3: TGTGCCAGCAGTGGCTGGACAGGGGACACTGAAGCTTTCTTT.

J is TRBJ1-2 and V is TRBV28; 8 positions match TRBD1. Germline V gene lookup returns CDR1 MDHEN and CDR2 SYDVKM. The CDR3 has 16 residues. After removal of 2 bases from V and 2 bases from J, the junction contained 7 bases not matched to a gene. The CDR3 is CASSLTGTGSNYGYTF. CDR3 DNA sequence: TGTGCCAGCAGTTTAACCGGGACAGGTTCCAACTATGGCTACACCTTC.

The chain uses TRBV28 and TRBJ1-1; D unclear. Germline V gene sequence: CDR1 MDHEN, CDR2 SYDVKM. The CDR3 has 13 amino acids. V lost 10 bases and J lost 0, with 12 bases in between. In DNA form, the CDR3 reads TGTGCCACAAGAGGCGGGATGAACACTGAAGCTTTCTTT. It codes for CATRGGMNTEAFF.

This chain uses TRBV7-2 with TRBJ1-2, with D possibly TRBD1 on 5 matching bases. There are 14 residues in the CDR3. The germline CDR1 and CDR2 sequences are SGHTA and FQGNSA. V was clipped by 5 bases and J by 10 bases, with 20 bases between them. The CDR3 reads CASSQEKDSRDYTF. The CDR3 region has the DNA TGTGCCAGCAGCCAAGAGAAGGATTCCAGGGACTACACCTTC.

This clone was picked up one time. The rearrangement links TRBV6-6 to TRBJ1-2, with TRBD1 matching 8 bases. This CDR3 region has 15 residues. Germline V gene sequence: CDR1 MNHNY, CDR2 SVGAGI (reference sequence). J lost 2 bases, V lost 4 bases, and 6 bases had no gene match. CDR3 sequence reads: CASSFTGGENYGYTF. CDR3 coding DNA: TGTGCCAGCAGTTTCACAGGGGGGGAAAACTATGGCTACACCTTC.